The 6 T cell receptor beta chains listed next were all sequenced from one sample in a study of cytomegalovirus exposure and HLA in healthy donors. The PCR had 60 Vbeta and 13 Jbeta primers. The method was immunoSEQ multiplex PCR; TCRdb's version includes in-frame clones alone and lacks a portion of them. Of some 120,000 clones listed, 75% to 80% were seen once; the top ten hold approximately 3.9%. Material for sequencing was PBMCs. Receptor source: a man between 35 and 55 years old in good health and CMV-seronegative.

This rearrangement joins TRBV9 to TRBJ1-1, with D possibly matching TRBD1 (6 bases). Germline CDR1 is SGDLS and CDR2 is YYNGEE. CDR3 length equals 14 residues. Trimming removed 0 bases from V and 3 bases from J, with 9 bases in between. CDR3 coding DNA: TGTGCCAGCAGCGTAGTGGCAGGGGACACTGAAGCTTTCTTT. This encodes CASSVVAGDTEAFF. Based on the CDR3 plus reference TRBV9 and TRBJ1-1, the full variable domain is DSGVTQTPKHLITATGQRVTLRCSPRSGDLSVYWYQQSLDQGLQFLIQYYNGEERAKGNILERFSAQQFPDLHSELNLSSLELGDSALYFCASSVVAGDTEAFFGQGTRLTVV.

The V and J genes are TRBV7-3 and TRBJ1-6; D is perhaps TRBD1 (6 bases). The CDR3 covers 13 residues. Germline CDR1 SGHTA, CDR2 FQGTGA. Trimming cost V 6 bases and J 6 bases, with 9 bases left between them. The CDR3 loop reads CASSDRPNSPLHF. The DNA for the CDR3 is TGTGCCAGCAGTGACAGGCCTAATTCACCCCTCCACTTT.

The chain carries TRBV30 and TRBJ2-5; D might be TRBD2 (6 bases). V gave up 3 bases and J gave up 7 bases, with 18 bases separating them. In germline, CDR1 is GTSNPN, CDR2 SVGIG (reference sequence). This CDR3 is built from 14 residues. The CDR3 coding sequence is TGTGCCTGGAGGGCCCGGAGGGGCGCTGGGACCCAGTACTTC. Its translation: CAWRARRGAGTQYF.

The chain is built from TRBV6-6 and TRBJ1-4; 7 bases match TRBD1. After removal of 7 bases from V and 10 bases from J, the junction contained 12 bases not matched to a gene. The germline CDR1 and CDR2 sequences are MNHNY and SVGAGI (reference sequence). This CDR3 contains 14 residues. CDR3 sequence: CASINQGELGKLFF. CDR3 sequence (DNA): TGTGCCAGCATTAACCAGGGGGAGTTGGGAAAACTGTTTTTT.

A few counts support this clone. The chain has TRBV27 and TRBJ2-7, with D perhaps matching TRBD1 (5 bases). Germline CDR1 and CDR2: MNHEY and SMNVEV (reference sequence). The CDR3 runs 15 residues. V shed 8 bases and J shed 4 bases, with 21 bases lying between them. This CDR3 reads CASRIFATDQYEQYF. As DNA, the CDR3 is TGTGCCAGCCGCATATTCGCGACAGACCAGTACGAGCAGTACTTC.

The V and J genes are TRBV30 and TRBJ1-2; no reliable D call. Trimming stripped 6 bases from V and 5 bases from J, with 10 bases between. CDR1 is GTSNPN, CDR2 SVGIG, per germline (reference sequence). This CDR3 spans 11 amino acids. CDR3 sequence: CACIRDYGYTF. The CDR3 nucleotides are TGTGCCTGTATCCGGGATTATGGCTACACCTTC.